The subject of this entry is one TCR beta chain. Its target is unknown. Per sample, extraction of total RNA gave at least 6 micrograms in every case. The CDR3 length is 13 residues. V lost 8 bases and J lost 2, with 13 bases in between. Germline lookup yields CDR1 SNHLY and CDR2 FYNNEI. This record comes from a study of blood T cells in healthy people across ages. Study overall: There was about one barcoded beta molecule captured by template switching per two T cells.

Through a sample-barcoded 5' primer and a J-beta primer mix, a second PCR was run for about 6 to 11 cycles. In TCRdb, the 5' RACE reads were re-called with MiXCR into one record per CDR3 protein. The table records under 2 million distinct CDR3 sequences, 30% to 40% of them present only once. Whole-study findings and limits: Among long-lived donors, naive CD4+ cells were more numerous and diversity higher than in aged donors. Observed TCR beta diversity per million T cells went down as age went up. This fall followed a roughly linear course with age.

The chain combines TRBV2 with TRBJ2-7, with D maybe TRBD2 (7 bases). This receptor was taken from a young woman in good health. Input material: blood. CDR3 nucleotide sequence: TGTGCCAGCCTAAGAGGGGGGGCCTACGAGCAGTACTTC. As protein: CASLRGGAYEQYF.